The 6 T cell receptor beta chains in this list originate from one sample, sequenced in a study of CD8 T cells in Susac syndrome. Random-hexamer reverse transcription was applied to roughly 0.45 to 1 ug RNA. MiXCR, applied by TCRdb to the immunoSEQ multiplex PCR reads, yields one record per CDR3 protein. The table has 250,000 or so distinct CDR3 sequences, approximately 92% seen once. The sequenced sample was CD4+ T cells from PBMCs. The receptors stem from a human donor with multiple sclerosis.

The chain couples TRBV3-1 to TRBJ1-1; D gene ambiguous. This CDR3 region has 17 residues. In germline, CDR1 is LGHDT, CDR2 YNNKEL (reference sequence). V lost 0 bases and J lost 4, with 18 bases in between. The CDR3 is CASSQDWGEAWGTEAFF. In DNA, the CDR3 is TGTGCCAGCAGCCAAGATTGGGGAGAGGCTTGGGGCACTGAAGCTTTCTTT. The whole variable domain, remainder taken from reference TRBV3-1 and TRBJ1-1, is DTAVSQTPKYLVTQMGNDKSIKCEQNLGHDTMYWYKQDSKKFLKIMFSYNNKELIINETVPNRFSPKSPDKAHLNLHINSLELGDSAVYFCASSQDWGEAWGTEAFFGQGTRLTVV.

This sequence joins TRBV9 and TRBJ1-1; 12 nucleotides match TRBD1. Germline V lookup: CDR1 SGDLS, CDR2 YYNGEE. The V gene end was trimmed by 2 bases and the J gene end by 4 bases; junction bases not matched to a gene: 6. This CDR3 has 16 residues. The CDR3 DNA sequence: TGTGCCAGCAGCGTGGGACAGGGGGCGCATAGCACTGAAGCTTTCTTT. Its protein is CASSVGQGAHSTEAFF.

The genes are TRBV20-1 and TRBJ1-6; perhaps TRBD1 as D (5 bases). The V gene's germline CDR1 is DFQATT and CDR2 SNEGSKA (reference sequence). V lost 1 base and J 6 bases, leaving 7 bases between the germline ends. This CDR3 has 13 amino acids. The CDR3 bases are TGCAGTGCTAGAGGGGACGGTAATTCACCCCTCCACTTT. This gives the protein CSARGDGNSPLHF.

The CDR3 here is CASSLLGGKAEQFF. In nucleotides, the CDR3 is TGTGCCAGCAGTTTATTAGGCGGGAAGGCTGAGCAGTTCTTC. The V gene is TRBV12-3 or TRBV12-4, the J gene TRBJ2-1, with D perhaps matching TRBD2 (6 bases). V was trimmed by 2 bases and J by 9 bases, leaving 14 bases between them. The CDR3 is made up of 14 amino acids.

The rearrangement joins TRBV29-1 to TRBJ1-2; D is unresolved. The CDR3 is 11 amino acids. Trimming cost V 6 bases and J 6 bases, with 11 bases left between them. Germline V gene lookup returns CDR1 SQVTM and CDR2 ANQGSEA. This CDR3 is CSVGSTDGYTF. In DNA form, the CDR3 reads TGCAGCGTGGGAAGTACCGATGGCTACACCTTC.

The chain employs TRBV20-1 and TRBJ1-4, with TRBD1 as a possible D gene (5 bases). Per germline, CDR1 DFQATT and CDR2 SNEGSKA (reference sequence). This CDR3 contains 14 residues. V lost 6 bases and J 9 bases, leaving 20 bases between the germline ends. CDR3 DNA sequence: TGCAGTGCGGCCCCCCCAGAGGGGTATCAAAAACTGTTTTTT. It yields the protein CSAAPPEGYQKLFF.